This record covers a single T cell receptor (beta chain). Antigen specificity is unknown. Amplification started from genomic DNA. Multiplex PCR with 30 forward and 13 reverse primers amplified the TCR beta CDR3. TCRdb reprocessed the multiplex PCR reads via MiXCR and lists one record per CDR3 protein. The sample yields 250,000 to 300,000 distinct CDR3 sequences, 45% to 60% seen once. All diabetic donors were classified as either type 1 or type 2 diabetes. This entry comes from a study of type 1 and type 2 diabetes patients. Study context: From PBMCs, CD4+ and CD8+ T cells were isolated by magnetic microbeads. Notes on the study in general: Type 2 diabetes and control V and J usage correlated highly, about 0.97.

The sequence was collected from a man aged 18 to 30 with type 2 diabetes. The sample consisted of peripheral blood mononuclear cells (PBMCs).

The CDR3 here is CASRLQDTDTEAFF. The CDR3 DNA reads TGTGCCAGCCGCCTGCAGGACACTGACACTGAAGCTTTCTTT. This chain connects TRBV25-1 to TRBJ1-1; perhaps TRBD1 as D (5 bases). The germline CDR1 and CDR2 sequences are MGHDK and SYGVNS. Trimming left V 8 bases short and J 3 bases short, with 16 bases between. The CDR3 loop spans 14 amino acids.